The 22 T cell receptor beta chains below all came from one sample that was sequenced in a study of regulatory T cells in long-lasting Graves disease. Construction of the TCR beta libraries employed iRepertoire HTBI primers in conjunction with Arm-PCR of CDR3 regions. MiXCR was run by TCRdb on the multiplex PCR reads, yielding one entry per CDR3 protein. The data show hundreds of thousands of distinct CDR3 sequences, around 16% seen once. Time point meaning: newly diagnosed GD, antithyroid drugs for less than 3 months. The TCR library was made from RNA extracted from PBMCs. The same specimen was also included in a second study, on T cells in Graves' hyperthyroidism and ophthalmopathy.

Sequencing was performed on peripheral blood mononuclear cells (PBMCs), taken at new diagnosis, from a patient treated with antithyroid drugs. These receptors all stem from a young man with Graves disease.

The rearrangement uses TRBV7-9 and TRBJ1-5; a weak D match, TRBD1 (6 bases). CDR1 is SEHNR and CDR2 is FQNEAQ in the germline V gene (reference sequence). The CDR3 is made up of 15 amino acids. The V gene lost 5 bases and the J gene lost 3 bases, with 14 bases spanning the gap. This CDR3 reads CASSNTGLFNQPQHF. The CDR3 DNA reads as TGTGCCAGCAGCAATACAGGGCTATTCAATCAGCCCCAGCATTTT. The full variable domain, in which reference TRBV7-9 and TRBJ1-5 provide the parts outside the CDR3, is DTGVSQNPRHKITKRGQNVTFRCDPISEHNRLYWYRQTLGQGPEFLTYFQNEAQLEKSRLLSDRFSAERPKGSFSTLEIQRTEQGDSAMYLCASSNTGLFNQPQHFGDGTRLSIL.

This clonotype has a count of ten or more. This sequence joins TRBV11-1 and TRBJ2-1, with TRBD2 matching over 8 bases. Germline-derived CDR1 and CDR2 are SGHAT and FQDESV (reference sequence). This CDR3 comprises 15 residues. J lost 0 bases, V lost 6 bases, and 4 bases had no gene match. CDR3 in amino acids: CASRKSGSSYNEQFF. CDR3 coding DNA: TGTGCCAGCAGAAAAAGCGGGAGCTCCTACAATGAGCAGTTCTTC.

This clonotype was picked up many times. The chain links TRBV3-1 to TRBJ2-7, with no clear D. Germline CDR1 is LGHDT and CDR2 is YNNKEL (reference sequence). The length of the CDR3 is 13 residues. Trimming removed 3 bases at V and 2 bases at J, with 8 bases between. In DNA, the CDR3 is TGTGCCAGCAGCCATGGCCGGCCCTACGAGCAGTACTTC. It translates to CASSHGRPYEQYF.

This clonotype has at least ten counts. The chain joins TRBV5-1 to TRBJ2-3; 14 nucleotides line up with TRBD2. Losses at the gene ends were 4 bases for V and 5 bases for J; bases not matched to a gene: 6. Germline V gives CDR1 SGHRS, CDR2 YFSETQ. The CDR3 totals 16 residues. The CDR3 nucleotides are TGCGCCAGCAGCCTGGGCGGACTAGCGGGAGGAGATACGCAGTATTTT. It translates to CASSLGGLAGGDTQYF.

This clonotype was recorded at least ten times. V is TRBV6-2 or TRBV6-3 and J is TRBJ2-3; D gene unclear. This CDR3 is 15 amino acids long. Germline-derived CDR1 and CDR2 are MNHEY and SVGEGT. Trimming pared 0 bases from V and 0 bases from J, leaving 7 bases between. CDR3 bases: TGTGCCAGCAGTTACTCGAAGGGTAGCACAGATACGCAGTATTTT. Amino acid sequence: CASSYSKGSTDTQYF.

For the CDR3, the DNA is TGTGCCAGCAGCTTAGATGGGTATGAGCAGTTCTTC. This gives the protein CASSLDGYEQFF. The J gene is TRBJ2-1, the V gene TRBV11-3; no clear D gene. Trimming left V 0 bases short and J 8 bases short, with 5 bases between. The CDR3 is made up of 12 amino acids. In germline, CDR1 is SGHNT, CDR2 YENEEA. Drawing the rest from reference TRBV11-3 and TRBJ2-1, the complete variable domain is EAGVVQSPRYKIIEKKQPVAFWCNPISGHNTLYWYLQNLGQGPELLIRYENEEAVDDSQLPKDRFSAERLKGVDSTLKIQPAELGDSAVYLCASSLDGYEQFFGPGTRLTVL.

This rearrangement joins TRBV7-9 to TRBJ2-2, with 11 bases identical to TRBD2. Per germline, CDR1 SEHNR and CDR2 FQNEAQ (reference sequence). The CDR3 has 17 residues. Trimming at V came to 3 bases and at J to 3 bases, leaving 6 bases not matched to a gene. CDR3 protein: CASSFLAGGRDTGELFF. The CDR3 region has the DNA TGTGCCAGCAGCTTCCTAGCGGGAGGCAGGGACACCGGGGAGCTGTTTTTT.

The genes are TRBV7-4 and TRBJ2-7; 7 bases line up with TRBD2. There are 18 residues in the CDR3. The ends lost 1 base at V and 3 bases at J; junction bases unmatched: 15. Germline assignment: CDR1 SGHVT and CDR2 SQSDAQ. The CDR3 DNA is TGTGCCAGCAGCTTAGTATCTAAGGGAGGGAGTACTAACTACGAGCAGTACTTC. Translated: CASSLVSKGGSTNYEQYF.

This clonotype occurred many times. The chain employs TRBV12-3 or TRBV12-4 and TRBJ2-1; 8 bases are a match to TRBD2. Trimming removed 6 bases from V and 5 bases from J; junction bases left unmatched: 9. This CDR3 has 15 amino acids. Here the CDR3 reads CASSLPTSGDNEQFF. CDR3 sequence (DNA): TGTGCCAGCAGCCTCCCCACTAGCGGAGACAATGAGCAGTTCTTC.

This clonotype was found a few times. This chain uses TRBV2 with TRBJ1-2, with D hard to call. This CDR3 has 14 residues. Germline CDR1 SNHLY, CDR2 FYNNEI. V lost 2 bases, J lost 8 bases, and 15 bases lay in between. CDR3 loop: CASSEMEGIRGYTF. In DNA form, the CDR3 reads TGTGCCAGCAGTGAAATGGAGGGAATTAGGGGCTACACCTTC.

A word on this clonotype: A much larger clone lies one base from this, so it may be a read error. The genes are TRBV2 and TRBJ1-2; 11 positions match TRBD1. Germline CDR1 is SNHLY and CDR2 is FYNNEI. The CDR3 has 14 amino acids. V shed 5 bases, J shed 6 bases, and the junction held 5 bases outside the gene matches. The CDR3 DNA follows: TGTGCCAGCAGTCTGGACAGGGGGCCCGATGGCTACACCTTC. Amino acids: CASSLDRGPDGYTF.

This chain joins TRBV4-1 and TRBJ1-5; D remains ambiguous. The germline gives CDR1 MGHRA, CDR2 YSYEKL. Trimming removed 4 bases from V and 11 bases from J, with 15 bases in between. This CDR3 has 13 residues. In DNA, the CDR3 is TGCGCCAGCAGCCCAAGACTCCTCAAGGCCCAGCATTTT. As protein: CASSPRLLKAQHF.

This clonotype occurred many times. The V gene is TRBV30, the J gene TRBJ2-5, with a weak D call TRBD1 (5 bases). Trimming removed 5 bases at V and 5 bases at J, with 12 bases between. Germline CDR1 reads GTSNPN; CDR2 reads SVGIG (reference sequence). CDR3 size: 12 residues. CDR3 bases: TGTGCCTGGGCCGACAGTTCGGAGACCCAGTACTTC. Protein product: CAWADSSETQYF.

The V and J genes are TRBV20-1 and TRBJ2-7, with 7 bases identical to TRBD1. The V and J ends lost 6 bases and 6 bases, in that order; junction bases with no gene match: 11. CDR1 and CDR2 (germline): DFQATT, SNEGSKA (reference sequence). This CDR3 is 13 amino acids long. CDR3 amino acids: CSAHRGPPREQYF. CDR3 sequence (DNA): TGCAGTGCACACAGGGGCCCCCCCCGCGAGCAGTACTTC.

This clonotype was counted ten times or more. This chain links TRBV5-1 with TRBJ2-7, with D unresolved. Trimming pared 2 bases from V and 2 bases from J, leaving 11 bases between. This CDR3 contains 14 residues. Germline CDR1 and CDR2: SGHRS and YFSETQ. In DNA form, the CDR3 reads TGCGCCAGCAGCTTAAATGACGGTCCCTACGAGCAGTACTTC. Protein product: CASSLNDGPYEQYF.

This sequence joins TRBV15 and TRBJ1-4; no clear D. Germline values: CDR1 LNHNV, CDR2 YYDKDF (reference sequence). This CDR3 is built from 16 residues. V was shortened by 0 bases and J by 0 bases, with 8 bases between the two germline ends. The chain's CDR3 is CATSRDRITTNEKLFF. CDR3 nucleotide sequence: TGTGCCACCAGCAGAGATAGGATTACAACTAATGAAAAACTGTTTTTT.

The chain combines TRBV2 with TRBJ2-7; 16 positions agree with TRBD2. The CDR3 loop spans 17 amino acids. The V gene end was trimmed by 4 bases and the J gene end by 7 bases; junction bases not matched to a gene: 10. Germline values: CDR1 SNHLY, CDR2 FYNNEI. The CDR3 region has the DNA TGTGCCAGCAGTGCCCCCCCGGGACTAGCGGGAGGGCGGGAGCAGTACTTC. It specifies CASSAPPGLAGGREQYF.

The table lists this clonotype with many counts. The genes are TRBV2 and TRBJ2-1; 14 positions agree with TRBD2. Germline lookup yields CDR1 SNHLY and CDR2 FYNNEI. CDR3 length equals 16 residues. J was trimmed by 5 bases and V by 6 bases; bases with no gene match: 6. CDR3 residues: CASRGTSGSADNEQFF. The CDR3 nucleotides are TGTGCCAGCAGGGGGACTAGCGGGAGTGCGGACAATGAGCAGTTCTTC. Filled out from reference TRBV2 and TRBJ2-1, the complete variable domain reads EPEVTQTPSHQVTQMGQEVILRCVPISNHLYFYWYRQILGQKVEFLVSFYNNEISEKSEIFDDQFSVERPDGSNFTLKIRSTKLEDSAMYFCASRGTSGSADNEQFFGPGTRLTVL.

The chain joins TRBV3-1 to TRBJ2-5; 10 bases map to TRBD1. The CDR3 has 16 amino acids. The germline gives CDR1 LGHDT, CDR2 YNNKEL (reference sequence). The V and J ends lost 0 bases and 5 bases, in that order; junction bases with no gene match: 6. The CDR3 region has the DNA TGTGCCAGCAGCCAAGACGCGACAGGGGGCTCGGAGACCCAGTACTTC. Amino acids: CASSQDATGGSETQYF.

Ten or more counts support this clonotype. The chain combines TRBV28 with TRBJ2-5, with a possible D match to TRBD1 (5 bases). Looked up from germline, CDR1 is MDHEN and CDR2 is SYDVKM. CDR3 length equals 15 residues. V lost 5 bases and J 5 bases, leaving 18 bases between the germline ends. The CDR3 sequence: CASSDGQGWNETQYF. The CDR3 DNA is TGTGCCAGCAGTGACGGTCAGGGATGGAATGAGACCCAGTACTTC.

This clonotype was found many times. The J gene is TRBJ1-2, the V gene TRBV7-9; D not resolved. Trimming shortened V by 1 base and J by 2 bases, and 8 bases separated the two germline ends. Germline CDR1 is SEHNR and CDR2 is FQNEAQ (reference sequence). The CDR3 is 14 amino acids. This CDR3 reads CASSLGGGNYGYTF. The CDR3 DNA sequence: TGTGCCAGCAGCTTAGGGGGAGGAAACTATGGCTACACCTTC.

The chain uses TRBV5-1 and TRBJ2-7; D might be TRBD1 (6 bases). Germline V gene data show CDR1 as SGHRS and CDR2 as YFSETQ. The CDR3 covers 14 residues. V shed 7 bases and J shed 0 bases, with 14 bases lying between them. Here the CDR3 DNA reads TGCGCCAGCCAGAAGGGGGTCGACTCCTACGAGCAGTACTTC. This sequence encodes CASQKGVDSYEQYF. The entire variable domain, with the rest obtained from reference TRBV5-1 and TRBJ2-7, is as follows: KAGVTQTPRYLIKTRGQQVTLSCSPISGHRSVSWYQQTPGQGLQFLFEYFSETQRNKGNFPGRFSGRQFSNSRSEMNVSTLELGDSALYLCASQKGVDSYEQYFGPGTRLTVT.